The 19 T cell receptor beta chains listed next were all sequenced from one sample in a study of blood T cell repertoires in COVID-19. Some clones are missing from TCRdb's copy, which holds only in-frame ones; the method was immunoSEQ multiplex PCR. The sample holds about 110,000 clones; 75% to 90% are singletons and the top ten take about 34%. Sequencing was performed on peripheral blood. These receptors all stem from a woman older than 75 with acute or convalescent COVID-19.

The sample holds a few counts of this clone. V and J are TRBV7-2 and TRBJ1-4; TRBD1 matches 7 bases. The length of the CDR3 is 15 residues. Germline assignment: CDR1 SGHTA and CDR2 FQGNSA. The trim removed 5 bases at V and 2 bases at J, leaving 5 bases unmatched. CDR3 sequence: CASSTRQGTNEKLFF. CDR3 DNA: TGTGCCAGCAGCACCAGACAGGGTACTAATGAAAAACTGTTTTTT.

The chain links TRBV10-2 to TRBJ2-1; weak D call: TRBD2 (5 bases). V gave up 3 bases and J gave up 0 bases, with 12 bases separating them. Germline CDR1 and CDR2: WSHSY and SAAADI. The CDR3 has 16 residues. The CDR3 sequence is CASSEAARRSYNEQFF. The DNA for the CDR3 is TGCGCCAGCAGTGAAGCGGCCAGACGCTCCTACAATGAGCAGTTCTTC.

The V and J genes are TRBV2 and TRBJ1-6; 7 bases map to TRBD1. CDR1 is SNHLY and CDR2 is FYNNEI in the germline V gene. V trimming: 6 bases; J trimming: 8 bases; junction bases outside the gene matches: 10. The CDR3 runs to 15 residues. The CDR3 DNA reads TGTGCCAGCAGGAGGGGGACAGCCGGCGATTCACCCCTCCACTTT. Translated: CASRRGTAGDSPLHF.

The chain is built from TRBV28 and TRBJ1-6; no firm D call. CDR1 and CDR2 (germline): MDHEN, SYDVKM. V gave up 6 bases and J gave up 7 bases, with 7 bases separating them. This CDR3 comprises 12 residues. DNA for the CDR3: TGTGCCAGCAGGTATAGAAATTCACCCCTCCACTTT. Protein sequence: CASRYRNSPLHF.

This rearrangement joins TRBV7-9 to TRBJ1-6, with unresolved D. The CDR3 totals 14 residues. Germline V gene data show CDR1 as SEHNR and CDR2 as FQNEAQ (reference sequence). Trimming cost V 2 bases and J 10 bases, with 12 bases left between them. The CDR3 spells CASSLLRGGSPLHF. The DNA of the CDR3 is TGTGCCAGCAGCTTATTGCGGGGAGGCTCACCCCTCCACTTT.

The sample holds a few counts of this clone. The genes are TRBV7-9 and TRBJ1-5; the D gene is possibly TRBD1 (5 bases). V dropped 3 bases and J dropped 1 base, with 16 bases sitting between them. CDR1 SEHNR and CDR2 FQNEAQ come from the germline V gene (reference sequence). This CDR3 has 17 amino acids. DNA of the CDR3: TGTGCCAGCAGCTTTATAGTAGGAGGGGCGAGCAATCAGCCCCAGCATTTT. This sequence encodes CASSFIVGGASNQPQHF. The full variable domain, rest sourced from reference TRBV7-9 and TRBJ1-5, is DTGVSQNPRHKITKRGQNVTFRCDPISEHNRLYWYRQTLGQGPEFLTYFQNEAQLEKSRLLSDRFSAERPKGSFSTLEIQRTEQGDSAMYLCASSFIVGGASNQPQHFGDGTRLSIL.

This clone was recorded once. For the CDR3, the DNA is TGCAGTGCTAGTACTAGCGGTCAAGAGACCCAGTACTTC. This encodes CSASTSGQETQYF. The chain recombines TRBV20-1 with TRBJ2-5; 8 nucleotides line up with TRBD2. The CDR3 consists of 13 residues. Trimming cost V 3 bases and J 2 bases; bases outside gene matches: 2. Germline assignment: CDR1 DFQATT and CDR2 SNEGSKA (reference sequence).

The gene calls are TRBV28 and TRBJ2-7, with TRBD1 identical over 10 bases. The CDR3 is made up of 19 amino acids. J lost 0 bases, V lost 5 bases, and 16 bases had no gene match. Germline values: CDR1 MDHEN, CDR2 SYDVKM. The CDR3 loop reads CASSPTGDRGRMSSYEQYF. The CDR3 region has the DNA TGTGCCAGCAGTCCCACGGGGGACAGGGGACGAATGAGCTCCTACGAGCAGTACTTC.

V and J are TRBV5-1 and TRBJ2-2; a possible D gene is TRBD2 (6 bases). The CDR3 consists of 14 residues. V was pared by 5 bases and J by 3 bases, with 11 bases between. The germline V gene encodes CDR1 SGHRS and CDR2 YFSETQ. The CDR3 sequence: CASRGGIYTGELFF. The CDR3 DNA reads as TGCGCCAGCAGGGGCGGGATTTACACCGGGGAGCTGTTTTTT.

The chain uses TRBV19 and TRBJ2-1; 7 bases align to TRBD1. CDR1 and CDR2 (germline): LNHDA, SQIVND (reference sequence). The trim removed 5 bases at V and 4 bases at J, leaving 8 bases unmatched. CDR3 length: 15 residues. The CDR3 spells CASSGPGQKYNEQFF. The CDR3 bases are TGTGCCAGTAGTGGTCCGGGACAGAAATACAATGAGCAGTTCTTC.

J is TRBJ2-6 and V is TRBV5-1; D gene uncertain. The V end lost 1 base, the J end lost 0 bases, and 5 bases lay between the germline ends. CDR3 length: 15 amino acids. Looked up from germline, CDR1 is SGHRS and CDR2 is YFSETQ. The DNA of the CDR3 is TGCGCCAGCAGCTTGTCCAACTCTGGGGCCAACGTCCTGACTTTC. Translation gives CASSLSNSGANVLTF. The full variable domain, its missing parts supplied by reference TRBV5-1 and TRBJ2-6, is KAGVTQTPRYLIKTRGQQVTLSCSPISGHRSVSWYQQTPGQGLQFLFEYFSETQRNKGNFPGRFSGRQFSNSRSEMNVSTLELGDSALYLCASSLSNSGANVLTFGAGSRLTVL.

The CDR3 nucleotides read TGTGCCAGCAGCAGCAGGGACAGGGATAATTCACCCCTCCACTTT. It is translated as CASSSRDRDNSPLHF. The rearrangement links TRBV7-9 to TRBJ1-6, with 9 bases aligning to TRBD1. The CDR3 is 15 residues long. The V segment lost 5 bases and the J segment 5 bases; nucleotides outside the gene matches: 4. The germline V gene encodes CDR1 SEHNR and CDR2 FQNEAQ (reference sequence).

The rearrangement joins TRBV24-1 to TRBJ1-5, with D unclear. Per germline, CDR1 KGHDR and CDR2 SFDVKD. The germline V and J ends were trimmed by 4 bases and 4 bases, with 10 bases remaining between them. The CDR3 covers 14 residues. CDR3 DNA sequence: TGTGCCACCAGTGACCCAGGTATAAATCAGCCCCAGCATTTT. It translates to CATSDPGINQPQHF.

This chain uses TRBV3-1 (or the pseudogene TRBV3-2) with TRBJ2-3, with TRBD2 identical over 10 bases. CDR1 is LGHDT, CDR2 YNNKEL, per germline (reference sequence). V dropped 2 bases and J dropped 6; count of bases not matched to a gene: 5. The CDR3 length is 15 residues. The CDR3 DNA is TGTGCCAGCAGCCAAAGCGGGGGGGCCCCGGATACGCAGTATTTT. Protein product: CASSQSGGAPDTQYF.

The chain couples TRBV6-5 to TRBJ1-4, with TRBD1 identical over 9 bases. J lost 7 bases, V lost 9 bases, and 9 bases had no gene match. CDR1 is MNHEY, CDR2 SVGAGI, per germline. This CDR3 has 14 amino acids. CDR3 DNA: TGTGCCAGTAGAACAGGGGGCGCCGGTGAAAAACTGTTTTTT. It encodes CASRTGGAGEKLFF.

The chain recombines TRBV30 with TRBJ2-3; 9 bases are a match to TRBD1. The CDR3 is made up of 15 amino acids. Germline loops: CDR1 GTSNPN, CDR2 SVGIG (reference sequence). Losses at the gene ends were 2 bases for V and 0 bases for J; bases not matched to a gene: 3. CDR3 in amino acids: CAWSSGTGSTDTQYF. CDR3 bases: TGTGCCTGGAGTTCTGGGACAGGGAGCACAGATACGCAGTATTTT.

J is TRBJ2-7 and V is TRBV30; D unresolved. This CDR3 has 14 residues. Germline CDR1 is GTSNPN and CDR2 is SVGIG (reference sequence). Trimming removed 0 bases from V and 2 bases from J, with 11 bases in between. The CDR3 region has the DNA TGTGCCTGGAGTGTTAAGCGATCCACCTACGAGCAGTACTTC. This sequence encodes CAWSVKRSTYEQYF.

The chain joins TRBV7-9 to TRBJ1-1; D ambiguous. The CDR3 is 13 amino acids. The V end was cut by 0 bases, the J end by 4 bases, with 6 bases between. Germline V CDR1 and CDR2: SEHNR, FQNEAQ (reference sequence). The CDR3 coding sequence is TGTGCCAGCAGCTTAGCCAGGATCACTGAAGCTTTCTTT. It is translated as CASSLARITEAFF.

This clone is a singleton in its sample. V and J are TRBV28 and TRBJ2-2, with D maybe TRBD2 (5 bases). The CDR3 runs to 12 residues. Germline V gene data show CDR1 as MDHEN and CDR2 as SYDVKM. V gave up 7 bases and J gave up 3 bases, with 6 bases separating them. As DNA, the CDR3 is TGTGCCAGCAAACTAGACACCGGGGAGCTGTTTTTT. Translated, it gives CASKLDTGELFF.